The 22 T cell receptor beta chains below all came from one sample that was sequenced in a study of T cell repertoires in cytomegalovirus infection (dated by TCRdb to the late 2010s). Sequenced on an Illumina HiSeq 1500. Using fastp trimming at Q25 and MiXCR clonotype assembly, TCRdb reanalyzed the public sequencing data and kept in-frame beta chains. Identical CDR3 protein sequences are pooled into one entry, listed with their most common genes and DNA. The sample table holds roughly 700,000 distinct CDR3 sequences, of which 33% were seen once. The ten largest clones capture 18% of the sample. No antigens are known for them. The sample's treatment or condition, from its label and the paper: in vitro stimulation with specific CMV peptide epitopes to enrich CMV-specific T cells. Here the sequenced sample was cultured PBMCs, taken from culture after CMV antigen stimulation. These receptors came from a human donor in good health (CMV status not recorded). Some clones in this sample may be carry-over from other donors' samples.

In the case of this clonotype: An end of the junction differs from the germline gene, which may be a read error. The chain combines TRBV4-1 with TRBJ1-5, with a tentative D call TRBD1 (6 bases). CDR1 and CDR2 (germline): MGHRA, YSYEKL. The CDR3 contains 15 residues. CDR3 sequence: CASSQDQGRGQPQHF. The DNA for the CDR3 is TGTGCCAGCAGCCAAGACCAGGGGCGCGGTCAGCCCCAGCATTTT.

The chain has TRBV6-1 and TRBJ2-1, with TRBD1 matching 8 bases. V gave up 2 bases and J gave up 6 bases; unmatched junction bases: 6. The CDR3 extends over 15 amino acids. Germline V gene lookup returns CDR1 MNHNS and CDR2 SASEGT. The CDR3 DNA is TGTGCCAGCAGTGAAAGGACAGGGCGGCGCAATGAGCAGTTCTTC. Residues: CASSERTGRRNEQFF.

This clonotype was observed many times. V gene TRBV28 combines with J gene TRBJ2-3, with D hard to call. With 5 bases removed from V and 6 bases from J, the gap between germline ends came to 12 bases. The CDR3 sequence is 13 residues long. Germline V gene data show CDR1 as MDHEN and CDR2 as SYDVKM. CDR3 nucleotide sequence: TGTGCCAGCAGTGCCCGCCGTGGGGATACGCAGTATTTT. It is translated as CASSARRGDTQYF.

The chain carries TRBV10-2 and TRBJ1-2; D gene ambiguous. The CDR3 is 13 amino acids. The germline V gene has CDR1 WSHSY and CDR2 SAAADI. Trimming left V 3 bases short and J 2 bases short, with 7 bases between. CDR3 DNA sequence: TGCGCCAGCAGTGAAGGCAACAACTATGGCTACACCTTC. Residues: CASSEGNNYGYTF.

The gene calls are TRBV20-1 and TRBJ2-5, with D possibly being TRBD2 (6 bases). CDR1 and CDR2 (germline): DFQATT, SNEGSKA (reference sequence). The CDR3 extends over 13 amino acids. V lost 5 bases and J 6 bases, leaving 16 bases between the germline ends. CDR3 coding DNA: TGCAGTGCTCCGGGACTCATGGGGCAGACCCAGTACTTC. Encoded protein: CSAPGLMGQTQYF.

The rearrangement links TRBV18 to TRBJ2-1; 8 bases align to TRBD2. The CDR3 extends over 15 amino acids. V was clipped by 2 bases and J by 8 bases; unmatched bases: 8. Germline V gene lookup returns CDR1 KGHSH and CDR2 LQKENI. The CDR3 loop reads CASSPGPGGPYEQFF. The CDR3 coding sequence is TGTGCCAGCTCACCAGGGCCGGGAGGGCCCTATGAGCAGTTCTTC.

J is TRBJ2-1 and V is TRBV25-1, with unresolved D. The CDR3 runs to 11 residues. V lost 8 bases, J lost 10 bases, and 12 bases lay in between. CDR1 and CDR2 (germline): MGHDK, SYGVNS. CDR3 in amino acids: CASQSWEEQFF. CDR3 nucleotides: TGTGCCAGCCAGTCCTGGGAAGAGCAGTTCTTC. The entire variable domain, with the rest obtained from reference TRBV25-1 and TRBJ2-1, is as follows: EADIYQTPRYLVIGTGKKITLECSQTMGHDKMYWYQQDPGMELHLIHYSYGVNSTEKGDLSSESTVSRIRTEHFPLTLESARPSHTSQYLCASQSWEEQFFGPGTRLTVL.

This clonotype was detected a few times. The rearrangement joins TRBV12-3 or TRBV12-4 to TRBJ1-3, with TRBD1 as a possible D gene (5 bases). V lost 7 bases to trimming and J lost 0 bases, with 16 bases between them. CDR3 length equals 16 residues. The chain's CDR3 is CASKTFGQLSGNTIYF. DNA of the CDR3: TGTGCCAGCAAAACCTTCGGACAACTCTCTGGAAACACCATATATTTT.

This clonotype was counted at least ten times. V usage is TRBV7-8 and J usage is TRBJ1-1; possibly TRBD1 for D (6 bases). V lost 4 bases and J lost 5, with 17 bases in between. CDR3 length: 15 amino acids. The germline V gene has CDR1 SGHVS and CDR2 FQNEAQ. The CDR3 sequence is CASSSDRRGLTEAFF. In DNA, the CDR3 is TGTGCCAGCAGCTCTGACAGGCGTGGGTTGACTGAAGCTTTCTTT. The whole variable domain, filled in from reference TRBV7-8 and TRBJ1-1, reads GAGVSQSPRYKVAKRGQDVALRCDPISGHVSLFWYQQALGQGPEFLTYFQNEAQLDKSGLPSDRFFAERPEGSVSTLKIQRTQQEDSAVYLCASSSDRRGLTEAFFGQGTRLTVV.

The genes are TRBV7-4 and TRBJ1-5, with D perhaps TRBD1 (5 bases). Germline CDR1 and CDR2: SGHVT and SQSDAQ. V lost 4 bases and J lost 4, with 11 bases in between. The CDR3 consists of 14 residues. Written as DNA, the CDR3 is TGTGCCAGCAGCTCGACAGCGGAAAATCAGCCCCAGCATTTT. It translates to CASSSTAENQPQHF. The full variable domain, completed using reference TRBV7-4 and TRBJ1-5, is GAGVSQSPRYKVAKRGRDVALRCDSISGHVTLYWYRQTLGQGSEVLTYSQSDAQRDKSGRPSGRFSAERPERSVSTLKIQRTEQGDSAVYLCASSSTAENQPQHFGDGTRLSIL.

A few counts support this clonotype. The gene calls are TRBV7-9 and TRBJ2-3; 8 bases are a match to TRBD1. V gave up 5 bases and J gave up 1 base; unmatched junction bases: 5. The germline V gene has CDR1 SEHNR and CDR2 FQNEAQ (reference sequence). The CDR3 is 15 amino acids. This chain's CDR3 is CASSPRGQGTDTQYF. The CDR3 DNA reads TGTGCCAGCAGCCCCCGGGGACAGGGCACAGATACGCAGTATTTT.

This clonotype was seen more than once but under ten times. V and J are TRBV7-2 and TRBJ2-7, with 8 bases that match TRBD2. This CDR3 has 15 amino acids. Trimming took 5 bases from V and 5 from J; bases not matched to a gene: 11. From germline, CDR1 is SGHTA and CDR2 FQGNSA. The CDR3 reads CASSRSGLDFNEQYF. The CDR3 region has the DNA TGTGCCAGCAGCCGATCGGGACTAGATTTCAACGAGCAGTACTTC.

This clonotype occurred a few times. This chain links TRBV6-1 with TRBJ2-7; perhaps TRBD2 as D (5 bases). CDR1 and CDR2 (germline): MNHNS, SASEGT. This CDR3 contains 12 residues. The V and J ends lost 6 bases and 3 bases respectively, with 9 bases between them. The DNA for the CDR3 is TGTGCCAGCAGGGAGGCATACTACGAGCAGTACTTC. It yields the protein CASREAYYEQYF.

This clonotype turned up a few times. This CDR3 reads CASSRNPRLAGVAYNEQFF. The CDR3 nucleotides read TGCGCCAGCAGCCGAAACCCAAGACTAGCGGGAGTGGCCTACAATGAGCAGTTCTTC. The V and J genes are TRBV4-1 and TRBJ2-1; TRBD2 matches at 12 bases. The CDR3 runs 19 residues. Per germline, CDR1 MGHRA and CDR2 YSYEKL. V shed 4 bases, J shed 2 bases, and the junction held 12 bases outside the gene matches.

There are a few counts of this clonotype. The rearrangement uses TRBV28 and TRBJ2-7, with TRBD1 identical over 12 bases. From germline, CDR1 is MDHEN and CDR2 SYDVKM. This CDR3 is built from 14 residues. The ends lost 5 bases at V and 12 bases at J; junction bases unmatched: 11. The CDR3 DNA sequence: TGTGCCAGCAGTCCAGGAGGGACAGGGGGCTATCGGTACTTC. As protein: CASSPGGTGGYRYF.

Regarding this clonotype: Compared with germline, one end of the junction differs, possibly owing to a read error. The chain combines TRBV11-2 with TRBJ2-3; D call uncertain. This CDR3 has 12 amino acids. Germline CDR1 and CDR2: SGHAT and FQNNGV. The CDR3 loop reads CASSLGTDTQFF. The CDR3 DNA follows: TGTGCCAGCAGCCTTGGCACAGATACGCAGTTTTTT. The variable domain in full, completed from reference TRBV11-2 and TRBJ2-3, reads EAGVAQSPRYKIIEKRQSVAFWCNPISGHATLYWYQQILGQGPKLLIQFQNNGVVDDSQLPKDRFSAERLKGVDSTLKIQPAKLEDSAVYLCASSLGTDTQFFGPGTRLTVL.

This clonotype has ten or more counts. The V call is TRBV7-2, the J call TRBJ2-3; 8 nucleotides align to TRBD2. This CDR3 is 16 amino acids long. The V and J ends lost 5 bases and 5 bases, in that order; junction bases with no gene match: 12. Looked up from germline, CDR1 is SGHTA and CDR2 is FQGNSA. CDR3 loop: CASSARGSGREDTQYF. CDR3 coding DNA: TGTGCCAGCAGCGCCCGGGGCAGCGGGAGAGAAGATACGCAGTATTTT.

CDR3 region: CASSLDPSPPLEAFF. In DNA, the CDR3 is TGTGCCAGCAGCTTAGATCCGAGTCCCCCGCTGGAAGCTTTCTTT. The chain joins TRBV7-2 to TRBJ1-1; no definite D call. Germline-derived CDR1 and CDR2 are SGHTA and FQGNSA. CDR3 length equals 15 residues. Trimming left V 1 base short and J 8 bases short, with 17 bases between. Filled out from reference TRBV7-2 and TRBJ1-1, the complete variable domain reads GAGVSQSPSNKVTEKGKDVELRCDPISGHTALYWYRQSLGQGLEFLIYFQGNSAPDKSGLPSDRFSAERTGGSVSTLTIQRTQQEDSAVYLCASSLDPSPPLEAFFGQGTRLTVV.

The gene calls are TRBV5-4 and TRBJ1-6, with TRBD1 matching over 7 bases. Germline V gives CDR1 SGHNT, CDR2 YYREEE (reference sequence). The V segment lost 0 bases and the J segment 9 bases; nucleotides outside the gene matches: 6. The CDR3 totals 15 residues. The CDR3 loop reads CASSLEAGGGSPLHF. CDR3 DNA sequence: TGTGCCAGCAGCTTGGAGGCAGGGGGTGGTTCACCCCTCCACTTT.

V is TRBV6-1 and J is TRBJ2-7, with D tentatively TRBD2 (6 bases). The germline gives CDR1 MNHNS, CDR2 SASEGT. The CDR3 has 12 amino acids. The V end was cut by 6 bases, the J end by 7 bases, with 13 bases between. This chain's CDR3 is CASSATSFEQYF. The CDR3 nucleotides read TGTGCCAGCAGCGCGACTAGTTTTGAGCAGTACTTC.

The V call is TRBV20-1, the J call TRBJ1-3; 7 positions agree with TRBD1. This CDR3 is 15 amino acids long. Germline V CDR1 and CDR2: DFQATT, SNEGSKA (reference sequence). J was trimmed by 2 bases and V by 0 bases; bases with no gene match: 4. The CDR3 sequence is CSARDRGWAGNTIYF. CDR3 sequence (DNA): TGCAGTGCTAGAGACAGGGGGTGGGCTGGAAACACCATATATTTT.

This chain connects TRBV25-1 to TRBJ2-1; TRBD2 matches at 11 bases. V shed 3 bases and J 7 bases; nucleotides not matched to a gene: 8. CDR3 length: 16 amino acids. Germline loops: CDR1 MGHDK, CDR2 SYGVNS. The DNA of the CDR3 is TGTGCCAGCAGTGATTGGGGGGGACTAGCGGTGAATGAGCAGTTCTTC. Encoded protein: CASSDWGGLAVNEQFF. Full variable domain (rest looked up from reference TRBV25-1 and TRBJ2-1): EADIYQTPRYLVIGTGKKITLECSQTMGHDKMYWYQQDPGMELHLIHYSYGVNSTEKGDLSSESTVSRIRTEHFPLTLESARPSHTSQYLCASSDWGGLAVNEQFFGPGTRLTVL.